One and the same sample provided the 2 T cell receptor beta chains below, sequenced in a study of blood T cell repertoires in COVID-19. Clones were read by immunoSEQ multiplex PCR, and TCRdb kept only the in-frame ones, dropping some. Of approximately 170,000 clones listed, approximately 82% were seen once; the top ten hold less than 20%. The sequencing sample was made of peripheral blood. These receptor sequences come from a woman between 70 and 85 years old who had recovered from COVID-19.

Remarks on this clone: The same CDR3 arises from other DNA sequences in this sample as well. The chain uses TRBV7-3 and TRBJ1-2; D is perhaps TRBD1 (5 bases). V was shortened by 1 base and J by 4 bases, with 19 bases between the two germline ends. This CDR3 has 17 residues. Germline V gives CDR1 SGHTA, CDR2 FQGTGA. The CDR3 DNA is TGTGCCAGCAGCTTAATCCCACGGGGGGAGGGGCTCTATGGCTACACCTTC. This encodes CASSLIPRGEGLYGYTF.

This chain connects TRBV29-1 to TRBJ2-7; 11 nucleotides agree with TRBD2. CDR3 size: 14 residues. Per germline, CDR1 SQVTM and CDR2 ANQGSEA. V dropped 5 bases and J dropped 4; count of bases not matched to a gene: 7. The CDR3 DNA follows: TGCAGCGTTTGGTCTAGCGGGAGGTTGTACGAGCAGTACTTC. Translation: CSVWSSGRLYEQYF.